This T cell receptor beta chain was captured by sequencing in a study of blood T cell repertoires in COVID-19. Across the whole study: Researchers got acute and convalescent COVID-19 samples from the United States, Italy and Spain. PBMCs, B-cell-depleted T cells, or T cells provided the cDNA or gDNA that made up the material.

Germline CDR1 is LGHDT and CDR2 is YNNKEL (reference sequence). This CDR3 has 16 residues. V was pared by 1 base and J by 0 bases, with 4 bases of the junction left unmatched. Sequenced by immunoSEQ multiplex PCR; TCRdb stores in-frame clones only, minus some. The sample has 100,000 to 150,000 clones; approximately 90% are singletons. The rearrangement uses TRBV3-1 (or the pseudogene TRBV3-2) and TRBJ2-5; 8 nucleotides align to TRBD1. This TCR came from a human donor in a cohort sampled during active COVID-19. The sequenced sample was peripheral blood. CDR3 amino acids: CASSQGRGRYQETQYF. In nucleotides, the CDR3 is TGTGCCAGCAGCCAAGGCAGGGGGCGGTACCAAGAGACCCAGTACTTC.